This TCR beta chain was sequenced in a study of T cells after yellow fever vaccination. Study context: Investigators used CD3, CD45RA, CCR7 and CD95 to sort the EM, EMRA, CM and Tscm memory subsets. Each low-cell-number fraction was prepared by means of SMART-Seq v4 Ultra Low Input.

This clonotype was seen ten or more times. Points from the study as a whole: Booster samples showed a return of most primary-vaccination clones (around 96% CD4, about 85% CD8).

Trimming at V came to 6 bases and at J to 13 bases, leaving 15 bases not matched to a gene. This CDR3 has 15 amino acids. Germline V gene data show CDR1 as LGHNT and CDR2 as FRNRAP. Universal primer sites and UMIs were introduced during 5'RACE template-switching synthesis of TCR cDNA. TCRdb re-analysed the 5' RACE reads in MiXCR, keeping a single row per CDR3 protein. There are roughly 15,000 distinct CDR3 sequences in the sample; 6% to 8% occur only once, and approximately 1.5% lies in the top ten. This sequence originates from a man between 18 and 29 years old who received the YFV17D yellow fever vaccine. V gene TRBV12-5 combines with J gene TRBJ2-1, with 10 bases aligning to TRBD2. Sequences were derived from PBMCs, either bulk or a sorted T-cell subset (CD4+, CD8+, memory, or dextramer-sorted; not recorded which), sampled on the day of the yellow fever booster vaccination. CDR3 sequence reads: CASGRVPGLAMSQFF. CDR3 bases: TGTGCTAGTGGCCGAGTCCCGGGACTAGCGATGAGCCAGTTCTTC.